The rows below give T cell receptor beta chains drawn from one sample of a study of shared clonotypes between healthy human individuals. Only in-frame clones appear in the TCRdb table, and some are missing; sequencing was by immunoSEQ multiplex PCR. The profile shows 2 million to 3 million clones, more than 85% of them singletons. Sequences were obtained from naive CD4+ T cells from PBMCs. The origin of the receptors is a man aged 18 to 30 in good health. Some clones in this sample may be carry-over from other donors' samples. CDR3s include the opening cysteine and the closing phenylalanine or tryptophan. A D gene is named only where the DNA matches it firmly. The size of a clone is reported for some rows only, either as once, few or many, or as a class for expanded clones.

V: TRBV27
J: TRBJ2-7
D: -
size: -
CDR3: CASSPLGGASYEQYF
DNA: TGTGCCAGCAGTCCGCTCGGGGGAGCCTCCTACGAGCAGTACTTC

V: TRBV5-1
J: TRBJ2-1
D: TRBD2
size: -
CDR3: CASSRSGEASGLNEQFF
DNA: TGCGCCAGCAGCAGGAGTGGGGAGGCTAGCGGCCTCAATGAGCAGTTCTTC

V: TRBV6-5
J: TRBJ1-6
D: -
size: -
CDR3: CASSWDHNSPLHF
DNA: TGTGCCAGCAGTTGGGACCACAATTCACCCCTCCACTTT

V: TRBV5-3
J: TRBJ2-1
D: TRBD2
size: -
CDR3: CARSTLAGGDREQFF
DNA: TGTGCCAGAAGCACCCTAGCGGGAGGGGACCGTGAGCAGTTCTTC

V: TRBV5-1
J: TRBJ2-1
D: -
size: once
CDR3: CASSFSAGEQFF
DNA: TGCGCCAGCAGCTTCTCGGCCGGGGAGCAGTTCTTC

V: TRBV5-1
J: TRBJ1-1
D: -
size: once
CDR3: CASTRRGRGDEAFF
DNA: TGCGCCAGCACCCGCCGTGGTAGGGGGGACGAAGCTTTCTTT

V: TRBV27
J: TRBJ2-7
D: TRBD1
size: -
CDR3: CASKTGASYEQYF
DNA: TGTGCCAGCAAGACAGGGGCTTCCTACGAGCAGTACTTC

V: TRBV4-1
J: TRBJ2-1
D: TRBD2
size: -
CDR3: CASSQDGQLAGVNEQFF
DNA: TGCGCCAGCAGCCAAGATGGGCAACTAGCGGGAGTCAATGAGCAGTTCTTC

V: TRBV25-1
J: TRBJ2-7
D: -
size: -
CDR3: CASSRSGTAYEQYF
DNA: TGTGCCAGCAGCCGATCCGGGACCGCCTACGAGCAGTACTTC

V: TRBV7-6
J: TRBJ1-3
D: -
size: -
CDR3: CASSIRVGSGNTIYF
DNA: TGTGCCAGCAGCATCAGGGTTGGCTCTGGAAACACCATATATTTT

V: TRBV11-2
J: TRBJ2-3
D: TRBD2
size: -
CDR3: CASSFDREGRLDTQYF
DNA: TGTGCCAGCAGCTTCGACCGGGAGGGCCGTCTAGATACGCAGTATTTT

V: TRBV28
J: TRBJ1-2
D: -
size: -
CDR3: CASGGTGWEDYGYTF
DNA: TGTGCCAGCGGAGGAACAGGGTGGGAGGACTATGGCTACACCTTC

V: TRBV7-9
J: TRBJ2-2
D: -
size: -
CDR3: CASTQRGAPNTGELFF
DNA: TGTGCCAGCACCCAGAGGGGAGCTCCGAACACCGGGGAGCTGTTTTTT

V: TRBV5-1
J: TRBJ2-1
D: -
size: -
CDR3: CASSQTLINEQFF
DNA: TGCGCCAGCAGCCAAACCCTTATCAATGAGCAGTTCTTC

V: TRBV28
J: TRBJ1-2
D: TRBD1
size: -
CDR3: CASIPSSPGGSFGYTF
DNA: TGTGCCAGCATTCCCTCTTCCCCAGGGGGCTCGTTTGGCTACACCTTC

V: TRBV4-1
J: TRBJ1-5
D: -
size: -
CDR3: CASSQREDYSNQPQHF
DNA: TGCGCCAGCAGCCAGAGGGAAGATTATAGCAATCAGCCCCAGCATTTT

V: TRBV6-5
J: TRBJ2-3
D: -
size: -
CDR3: CASSYREFTDTQYF
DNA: TGTGCCAGCAGTTACAGGGAGTTCACAGATACGCAGTATTTT

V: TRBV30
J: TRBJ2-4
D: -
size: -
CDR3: CAWSVQGQQKNIQYF
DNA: TGTGCCTGGAGTGTACAAGGCCAGCAAAAAAACATTCAGTACTTC

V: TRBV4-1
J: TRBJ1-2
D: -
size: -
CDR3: CASSQEDRNNGYTF
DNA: TGCGCCAGCAGCCAAGAAGACCGAAATAATGGCTACACCTTC